This T cell receptor (beta chain) is drawn from a study of cytomegalovirus exposure and HLA in healthy donors. V was pared by 0 bases and J by 4 bases, with 10 bases between. Germline-derived CDR1 and CDR2 are GTSNPN and SVGIG (reference sequence). The CDR3 is 14 residues long. This table comes from immunoSEQ multiplex PCR, and its TCRdb copy is limited to in-frame clones, with some not included. This sample has 71,000 or so clones, with 94% found just once. The sequence came from a woman between 18 and 29 years old in good health and CMV-seronegative. This rearrangement joins TRBV30 to TRBJ1-5; D might be TRBD1 (5 bases). Sequenced input: PBMCs. The CDR3 bases are TGTGCCTGGAGTGTGGGGCAGGGAAATCAGCCCCAGCATTTT. Amino acids: CAWSVGQGNQPQHF.